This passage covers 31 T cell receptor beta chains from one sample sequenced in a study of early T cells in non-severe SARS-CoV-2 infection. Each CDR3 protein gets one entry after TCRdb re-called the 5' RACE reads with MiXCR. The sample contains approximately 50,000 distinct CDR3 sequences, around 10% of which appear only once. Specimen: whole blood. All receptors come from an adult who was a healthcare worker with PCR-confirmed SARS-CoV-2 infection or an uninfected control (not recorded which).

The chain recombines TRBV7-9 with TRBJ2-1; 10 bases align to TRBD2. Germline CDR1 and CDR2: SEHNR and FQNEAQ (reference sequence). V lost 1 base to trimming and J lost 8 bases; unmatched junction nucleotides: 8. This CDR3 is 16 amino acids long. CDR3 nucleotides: TGTGCCAGCAGCTTAGGGATTAGCGGGAGGAGCCATGAGCAGTTCTTC. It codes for CASSLGISGRSHEQFF.

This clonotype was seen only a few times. Written as DNA, the CDR3 is TGTGCCAGCAGGAATGGGGGGGCAGGTGAAAAACTGTTTTTT. Translating it yields CASRNGGAGEKLFF. The chain uses TRBV6-6 and TRBJ1-4; possible D gene TRBD1, 6 bases. This CDR3 is 14 amino acids long. V was clipped by 6 bases and J by 7 bases, with 15 bases between them. From germline, CDR1 is MNHNY and CDR2 SVGAGI (reference sequence).

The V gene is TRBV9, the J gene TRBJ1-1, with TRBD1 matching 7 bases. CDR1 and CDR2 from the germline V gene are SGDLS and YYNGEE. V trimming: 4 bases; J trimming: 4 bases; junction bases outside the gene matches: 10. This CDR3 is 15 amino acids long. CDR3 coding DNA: TGTGCCAGCAGCAGCCCAGGGGGAAAGGTCACTGAAGCTTTCTTT. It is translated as CASSSPGGKVTEAFF.

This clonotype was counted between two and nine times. Here the CDR3 DNA reads TGTGCCAGCAGCTATTCAGGGAATTCACCCCTCCACTTT. Its translation is CASSYSGNSPLHF. The chain links TRBV7-3 to TRBJ1-6; TRBD1 might be the D (5 bases). The germline CDR1 and CDR2 sequences are SGHTA and FQGTGA. Deletions cut 4 bases from V and 7 bases from J, with 8 bases between. The length of the CDR3 is 13 residues.

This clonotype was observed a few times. As DNA, the CDR3 is TGTGCCAGCAGCAAGGGGGGAGCCCCGAAAGAGACCCAGTACTTC. Translating gives CASSKGGAPKETQYF. The rearrangement joins TRBV21-1 to TRBJ2-5; the D call in the table, TRBD1, was not verified against the DNA. TRBV21-1 is a pseudogene. The length of the CDR3 is 15 residues.

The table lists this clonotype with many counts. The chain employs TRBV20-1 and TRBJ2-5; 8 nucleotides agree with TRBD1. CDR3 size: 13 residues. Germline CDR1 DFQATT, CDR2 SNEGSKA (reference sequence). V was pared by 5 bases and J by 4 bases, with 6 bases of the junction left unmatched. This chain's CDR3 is CSALRQGSETQYF. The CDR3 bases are TGCAGTGCTCTGCGACAGGGGTCAGAGACCCAGTACTTC.

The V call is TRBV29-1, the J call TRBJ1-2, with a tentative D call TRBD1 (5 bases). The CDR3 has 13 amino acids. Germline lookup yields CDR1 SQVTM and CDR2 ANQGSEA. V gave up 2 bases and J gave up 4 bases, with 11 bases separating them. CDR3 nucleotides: TGCAGCGTTGAACAGGGTTTGGCCTATGGCTACACCTTC. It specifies CSVEQGLAYGYTF.

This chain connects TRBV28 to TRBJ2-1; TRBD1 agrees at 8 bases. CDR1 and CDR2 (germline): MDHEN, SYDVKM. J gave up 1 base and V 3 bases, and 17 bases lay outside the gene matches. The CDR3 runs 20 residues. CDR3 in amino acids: CASSFPLEQGAVKSYNEQFF. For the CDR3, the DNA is TGTGCCAGCAGTTTCCCTCTTGAGCAGGGGGCTGTGAAGTCCTACAATGAGCAGTTCTTC.

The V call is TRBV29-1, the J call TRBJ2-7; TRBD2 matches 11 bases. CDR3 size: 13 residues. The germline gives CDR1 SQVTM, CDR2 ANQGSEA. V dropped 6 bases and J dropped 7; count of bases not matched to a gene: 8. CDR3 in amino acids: CSVTLAGAGEQYF. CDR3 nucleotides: TGCAGCGTAACACTAGCGGGAGCTGGTGAGCAGTACTTC.

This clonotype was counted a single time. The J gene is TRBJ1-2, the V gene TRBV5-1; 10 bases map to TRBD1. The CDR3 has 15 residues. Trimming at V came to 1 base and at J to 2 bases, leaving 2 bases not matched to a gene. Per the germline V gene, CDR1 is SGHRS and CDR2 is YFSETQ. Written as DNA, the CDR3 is TGCGCCAGCAGCTTGACGGACAGGGGGAACTATGGCTACACCTTC. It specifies CASSLTDRGNYGYTF.

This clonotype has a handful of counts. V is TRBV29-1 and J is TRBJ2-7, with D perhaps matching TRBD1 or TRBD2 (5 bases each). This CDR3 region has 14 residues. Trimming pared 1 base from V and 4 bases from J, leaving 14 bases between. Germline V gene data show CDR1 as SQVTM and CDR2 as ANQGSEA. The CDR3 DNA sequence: TGCAGCGTTGAAGGGGACGGTCTAGAATACGAGCAGTACTTC. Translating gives CSVEGDGLEYEQYF.

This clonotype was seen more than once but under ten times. The CDR3 DNA reads TGTGCCAGCAGCCCATCGGCGGGGACTGAAGCTTTCTTT. It encodes CASSPSAGTEAFF. This rearrangement joins TRBV27 to TRBJ1-1; the D is unclear. From germline, CDR1 is MNHEY and CDR2 SMNVEV (reference sequence). This CDR3 comprises 13 residues. Trimming removed 6 bases from V and 5 bases from J, with 13 bases in between.

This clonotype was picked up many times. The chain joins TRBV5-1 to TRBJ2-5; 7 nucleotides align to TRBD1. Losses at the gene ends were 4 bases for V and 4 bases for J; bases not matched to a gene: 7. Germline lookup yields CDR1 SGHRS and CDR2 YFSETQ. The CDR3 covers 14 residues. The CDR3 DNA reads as TGCGCCAGCAGCGCTACAGGGGCCGGAGAGACCCAGTACTTC. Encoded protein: CASSATGAGETQYF.

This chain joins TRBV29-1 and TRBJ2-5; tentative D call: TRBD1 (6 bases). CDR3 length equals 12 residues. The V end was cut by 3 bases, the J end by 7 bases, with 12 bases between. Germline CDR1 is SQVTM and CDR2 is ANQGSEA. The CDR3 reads CSVESTGLTQYF. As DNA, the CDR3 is TGCAGCGTTGAGAGCACAGGGTTGACCCAGTACTTC.

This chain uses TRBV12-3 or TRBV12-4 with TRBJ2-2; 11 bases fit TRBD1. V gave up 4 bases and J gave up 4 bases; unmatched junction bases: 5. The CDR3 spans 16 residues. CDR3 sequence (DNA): TGTGCCAGCAGTTCCCGGGGGACAGGGGGCACCGGGGAGCTGTTTTTT. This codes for CASSSRGTGGTGELFF.

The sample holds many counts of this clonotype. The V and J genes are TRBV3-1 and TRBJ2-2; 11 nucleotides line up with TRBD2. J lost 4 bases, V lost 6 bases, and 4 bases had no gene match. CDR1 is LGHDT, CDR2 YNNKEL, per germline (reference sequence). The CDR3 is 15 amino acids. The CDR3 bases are TGTGCCAGCAGACTAGCGGGAGCGACCACCGGGGAGCTGTTTTTT. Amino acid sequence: CASRLAGATTGELFF.

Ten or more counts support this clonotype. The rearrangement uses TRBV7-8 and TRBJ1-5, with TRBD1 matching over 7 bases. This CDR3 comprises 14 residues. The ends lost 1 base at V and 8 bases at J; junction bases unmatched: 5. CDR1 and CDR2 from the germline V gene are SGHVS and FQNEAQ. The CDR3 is CASSLGQGEEPQHF. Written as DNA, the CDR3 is TGTGCCAGCAGCTTAGGGCAGGGGGAAGAGCCCCAGCATTTT.

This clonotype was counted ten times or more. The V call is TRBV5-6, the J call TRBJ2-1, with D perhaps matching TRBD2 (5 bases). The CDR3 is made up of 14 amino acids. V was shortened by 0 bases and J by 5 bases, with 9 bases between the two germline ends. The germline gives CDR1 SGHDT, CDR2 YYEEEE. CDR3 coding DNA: TGTGCCAGCAGCTTGGCCCTAGCTGACAATGAGCAGTTCTTC. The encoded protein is CASSLALADNEQFF.

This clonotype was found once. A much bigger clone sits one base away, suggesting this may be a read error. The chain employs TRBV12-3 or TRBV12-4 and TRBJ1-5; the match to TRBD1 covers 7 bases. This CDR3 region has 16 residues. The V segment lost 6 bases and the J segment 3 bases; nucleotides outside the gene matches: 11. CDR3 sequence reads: CASSGQEAITNQPQHF. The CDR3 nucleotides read TGTGCCAGCAGCGGACAGGAGGCGATCACCAATCAGCCCCAGCATTTT.

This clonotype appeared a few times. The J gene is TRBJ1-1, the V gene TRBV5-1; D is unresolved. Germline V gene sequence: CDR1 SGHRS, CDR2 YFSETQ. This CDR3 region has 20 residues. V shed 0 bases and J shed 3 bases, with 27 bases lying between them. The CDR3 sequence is CASSLDIRAPRTNWDTEAFF. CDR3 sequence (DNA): TGCGCCAGCAGCTTGGACATTCGGGCCCCGAGAACAAACTGGGACACTGAAGCTTTCTTT. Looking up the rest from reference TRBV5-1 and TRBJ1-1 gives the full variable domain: KAGVTQTPRYLIKTRGQQVTLSCSPISGHRSVSWYQQTPGQGLQFLFEYFSETQRNKGNFPGRFSGRQFSNSRSEMNVSTLELGDSALYLCASSLDIRAPRTNWDTEAFFGQGTRLTVV.

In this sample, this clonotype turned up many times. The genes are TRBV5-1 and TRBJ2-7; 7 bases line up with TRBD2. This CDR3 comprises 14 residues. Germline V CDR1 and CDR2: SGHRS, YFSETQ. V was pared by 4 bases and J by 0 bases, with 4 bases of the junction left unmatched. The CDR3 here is CASSKSGTSYEQYF. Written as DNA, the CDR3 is TGCGCCAGCAGCAAAAGCGGGACCTCCTACGAGCAGTACTTC.

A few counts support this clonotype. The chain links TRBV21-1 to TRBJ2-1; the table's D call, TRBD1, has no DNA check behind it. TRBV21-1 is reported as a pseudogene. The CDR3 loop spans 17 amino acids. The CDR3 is CASSKVGRDRAYNEQFF. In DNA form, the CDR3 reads TGTGCCAGCAGCAAAGTTGGGAGAGACAGGGCCTACAATGAGCAGTTCTTC.

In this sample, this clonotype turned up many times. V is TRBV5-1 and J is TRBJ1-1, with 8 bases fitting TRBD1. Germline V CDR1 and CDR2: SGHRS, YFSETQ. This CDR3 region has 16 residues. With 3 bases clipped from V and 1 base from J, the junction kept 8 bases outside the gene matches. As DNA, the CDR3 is TGCGCCAGCAGCTCAAGAGCCGGGACAGGGAACACTGAAGCTTTCTTT. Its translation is CASSSRAGTGNTEAFF.

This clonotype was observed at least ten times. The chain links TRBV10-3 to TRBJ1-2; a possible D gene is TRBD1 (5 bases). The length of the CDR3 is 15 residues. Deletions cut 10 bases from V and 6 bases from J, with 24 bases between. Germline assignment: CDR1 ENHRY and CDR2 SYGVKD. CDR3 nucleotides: TGTGCCACCTCAGGAAGACCCGACCGAGGGGATGGCTACACCTTC. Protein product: CATSGRPDRGDGYTF.

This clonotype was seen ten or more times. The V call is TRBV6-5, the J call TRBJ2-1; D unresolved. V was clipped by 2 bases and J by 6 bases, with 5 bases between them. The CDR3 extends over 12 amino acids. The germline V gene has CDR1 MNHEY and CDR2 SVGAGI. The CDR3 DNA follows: TGTGCCAGCAGTTACGACGGCAATGAGCAGTTCTTC. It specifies CASSYDGNEQFF.

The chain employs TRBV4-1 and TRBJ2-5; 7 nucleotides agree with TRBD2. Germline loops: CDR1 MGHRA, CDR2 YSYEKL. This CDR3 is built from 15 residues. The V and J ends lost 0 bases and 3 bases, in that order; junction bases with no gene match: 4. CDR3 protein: CASSQDRGREETQYF. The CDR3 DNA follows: TGCGCCAGCAGCCAAGATCGTGGGAGGGAAGAGACCCAGTACTTC.

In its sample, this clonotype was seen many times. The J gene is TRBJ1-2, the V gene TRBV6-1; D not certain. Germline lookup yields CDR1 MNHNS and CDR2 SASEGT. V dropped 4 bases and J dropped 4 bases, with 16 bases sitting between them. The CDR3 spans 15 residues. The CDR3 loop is CASSGRGRSLYGYTF. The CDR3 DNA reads TGTGCCAGCAGTGGTCGGGGAAGAAGCCTCTATGGCTACACCTTC.

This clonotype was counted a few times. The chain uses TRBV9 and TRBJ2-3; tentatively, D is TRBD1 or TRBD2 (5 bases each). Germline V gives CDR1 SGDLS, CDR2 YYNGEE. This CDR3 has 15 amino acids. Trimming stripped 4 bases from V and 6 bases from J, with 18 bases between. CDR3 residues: CASSPTERWGDTQYF. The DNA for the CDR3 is TGTGCCAGCAGCCCCACGGAGCGTTGGGGGGATACGCAGTATTTT.

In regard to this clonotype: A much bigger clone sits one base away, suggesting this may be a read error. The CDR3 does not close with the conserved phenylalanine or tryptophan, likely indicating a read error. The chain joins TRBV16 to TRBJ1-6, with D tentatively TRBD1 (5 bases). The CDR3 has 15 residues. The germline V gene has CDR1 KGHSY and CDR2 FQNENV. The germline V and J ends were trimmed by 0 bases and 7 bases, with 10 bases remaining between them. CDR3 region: CASSQSGTGNSPLHY. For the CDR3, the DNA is TGTGCCAGCAGCCAATCCGGGACGGGAAATTCACCCCTCCACTAT.

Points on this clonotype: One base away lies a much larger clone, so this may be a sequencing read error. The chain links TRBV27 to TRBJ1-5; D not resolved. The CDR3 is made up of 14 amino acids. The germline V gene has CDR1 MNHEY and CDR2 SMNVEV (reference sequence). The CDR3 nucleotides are TGTGCCAGCAGTTTAGGGAGTGGCAATCAGCCCCGGCATTTT. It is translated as CASSLGSGNQPRHF.

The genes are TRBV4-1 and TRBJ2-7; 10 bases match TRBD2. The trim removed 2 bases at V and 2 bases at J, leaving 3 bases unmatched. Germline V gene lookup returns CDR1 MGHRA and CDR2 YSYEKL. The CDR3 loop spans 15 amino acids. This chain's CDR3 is CASSQTSGATYEQYF. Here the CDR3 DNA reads TGCGCCAGCAGCCAAACTAGCGGGGCCACCTACGAGCAGTACTTC.